A selection of T cell receptor beta chains follows, all from one sample in a study of blood T cell repertoires in COVID-19. Clones were sequenced by immunoSEQ multiplex PCR, and TCRdb holds only the in-frame ones, with some missing. Seen here are roughly 200,000 clones, roughly 90% observed once, and the top ten hold around 7%. Sequenced sample: peripheral blood. These receptors were obtained from a man aged 35 to 55 with acute or convalescent COVID-19. Both conserved end residues are part of each CDR3. The D gene is left open where the match is weak. Clone size is not always given. Where it is, it says once, few, many or a class for expanded clones.

cdr3_aa cdr3_nt v_call clone_size d_call cdr3_length j_call
CASSLREPGADTQYF TGCGCCAGCAGCCTCCGGGAGCCCGGGGCAGATACGCAGTATTTT TRBV4-1 NA NA 15 TRBJ2-3
CASRPSVRGGTEAFF TGTGCCAGCAGACCCTCGGTGCGGGGCGGCACTGAAGCTTTCTTT TRBV2 NA NA 15 TRBJ1-1
CASSLSMGGTEAFF TGCGCCAGCAGCTTGTCGATGGGGGGCACTGAAGCTTTCTTT TRBV5-1 NA NA 14 TRBJ1-1
CASSHPGTLKTYEQYF TGTGCCAGCAGCCACCCTGGGACACTAAAAACCTACGAGCAGTACTTC TRBV7-2 NA NA 16 TRBJ2-7
CASSTLAGLSYEQYF TGTGCCAGCAGTACTCTAGCGGGCCTGTCCTACGAGCAGTACTTC TRBV25-1 NA TRBD2 15 TRBJ2-7
CASSLVGDRGSTYEQYF TGTGCCAGCAGCTTAGTAGGGGACAGAGGCTCTACCTACGAGCAGTACTTC TRBV13 NA TRBD1 17 TRBJ2-7
CASYRPNYGYTF TGTGCCAGTTACAGGCCCAACTATGGCTACACCTTC TRBV19 NA NA 12 TRBJ1-2
CASSLTGALEAFF TGCGCCAGCAGCCTGACAGGGGCCCTTGAAGCTTTCTTT TRBV5-1 NA TRBD1 13 TRBJ1-1
CASSHRPGTGKVNGNSPLHF TGTGCCAGCAGCCACCGTCCCGGGACAGGGAAGGTAAATGGTAATTCACCCCTCCACTTT TRBV14 NA TRBD1 20 TRBJ1-6
CATSSIPSAGTSTDTQYF TGTGCCACCAGCAGCATCCCCTCCGCAGGGACTAGCACAGATACGCAGTATTTT TRBV15 NA NA 18 TRBJ2-3
CASSLGQGTQQETQYF TGCGCCAGCAGCTTGGGACAGGGGACGCAACAAGAGACCCAGTACTTC TRBV5-1 NA TRBD1 16 TRBJ2-5
CASSLVSSGGAYEQFF TGTGCCAGCAGTTTAGTTTCTAGCGGGGGGGCATATGAGCAGTTCTTC TRBV27 once TRBD2 16 TRBJ2-1
CASRQRTGGSTDTQYF TGTGCCAGCAGACAAAGGACTGGAGGGAGCACAGATACGCAGTATTTT TRBV28 NA NA 16 TRBJ2-3
CASSEASATNEKLFF TGTGCCAGCAGTGAAGCGTCCGCAACTAATGAAAAACTGTTTTTT TRBV6-1 NA NA 15 TRBJ1-4
CASSQLTGGSNQPQHF TGCGCCAGCAGCCAACTAACAGGGGGGAGCAATCAGCCCCAGCATTTT TRBV4-1 NA TRBD1 16 TRBJ1-5
CASSLRGRDYGYTF TGTGCCAGCAGTTTAAGGGGGCGCGACTATGGCTACACCTTC TRBV28 NA TRBD1 14 TRBJ1-2
CASSQVAGGFTDTQYF TGTGCCAGCAGCCAAGTGGCAGGGGGATTTACAGATACGCAGTATTTT TRBV3-1/TRBV3-2 NA TRBD1 16 TRBJ2-3
CASRPPAGGYGYTF TGTGCCAGCAGACCCCCGGCGGGCGGCTATGGCTACACCTTC TRBV6-5 NA NA 14 TRBJ1-2
CASSSGPGPINYGYTF TGCGCCAGCAGCTCCGGGCCAGGGCCTATCAACTATGGCTACACCTTC TRBV10-2 NA NA 16 TRBJ1-2
CASSLGQGYNSPLHF TGTGCCAGCTCATTGGGACAGGGGTATAATTCACCCCTCCACTTT TRBV18 NA TRBD1 15 TRBJ1-6
CASSEWGLAISKQYF TGTGCCAGCAGTGAATGGGGACTAGCGATTTCAAAGCAGTACTTC TRBV25-1 NA TRBD2 15 TRBJ2-7
CASSLTGNPYNEQFF TGTGCCAGCAGCTTAACAGGGAACCCCTACAATGAGCAGTTCTTC TRBV7-9 few NA 15 TRBJ2-1
CASSQAGREKDYGYTF TGCGCCAGCAGCCAAGCCGGCCGGGAGAAGGACTATGGCTACACCTTC TRBV4-3 NA NA 16 TRBJ1-2
CASSLVGESTFF TGTGCCAGCAGCTTAGTTGGAGAAAGCACGTTCTTC TRBV7-9 NA NA 12 TRBJ2-1
CASSYSGGATGELFF TGTGCCAGCAGTTACAGCGGGGGGGCCACCGGGGAGCTGTTTTTT TRBV6-2/TRBV6-3 NA TRBD2 15 TRBJ2-2
CASSWQGIGEKLFF TGTGCCAGCAGTTGGCAGGGTATTGGTGAAAAACTGTTTTTT TRBV28 NA NA 14 TRBJ1-4
CASSQVPGVYEQYF TGTGCCAGCAGCCAAGTTCCGGGTGTCTACGAGCAGTACTTC TRBV3-1/TRBV3-2 NA NA 14 TRBJ2-7
CASSLGQGANEKLFF TGTGCTAGCAGCTTAGGACAGGGGGCTAATGAAAAACTGTTTTTT TRBV7-7 NA TRBD1 15 TRBJ1-4
CASSLDGTGKQETQYF TGCGCCAGCAGCTTGGATGGGACAGGGAAACAAGAGACCCAGTACTTC TRBV5-1 NA TRBD1 16 TRBJ2-5
CASRGGWGVGYTF TGTGCCAGTAGAGGCGGATGGGGGGTCGGCTACACCTTC TRBV19 NA NA 13 TRBJ1-2
CASSSSGGPDTQYF TGTGCCAGCAGCTCCAGCGGGGGCCCAGATACGCAGTATTTT TRBV7-3 once TRBD2 14 TRBJ2-3
CASSWDKQETQYF TGTGCCAGCAGTTGGGACAAGCAAGAGACCCAGTACTTC TRBV25-1 few NA 13 TRBJ2-5
CASSPRTSGGADTQYF TGTGCCAGCAGTCCTCGGACTAGCGGGGGGGCGGATACGCAGTATTTT TRBV7-2 NA TRBD2 16 TRBJ2-3
CASSIDLSARGYEQYF TGTGCCAGTAGTATAGATCTTTCTGCCAGGGGCTACGAGCAGTACTTC TRBV19 few NA 16 TRBJ2-7
CASSLGPGEKLFF TGTGCCAGCAGTTTAGGGCCAGGGGAAAAACTGTTTTTT TRBV28 NA NA 13 TRBJ1-4
CASSGQALNYGYTF TGTGCCAGCAGTGGACAGGCACTTAACTATGGCTACACCTTC TRBV2 once NA 14 TRBJ1-2
CASSYSDRLSNEKLFF TGTGCCAGCAGTTACTCCGACAGGTTGTCTAATGAAAAACTGTTTTTT TRBV6-5 NA NA 16 TRBJ1-4
CATSDGGGQPQHF TGTGCCACCAGTGATGGGGGGGGTCAGCCCCAGCATTTT TRBV24-1 NA NA 13 TRBJ1-5
CASSLNRPLGLLHF TGTGCCAGCAGCTTGAACAGGCCCTTAGGTCTCCTCCACTTT TRBV5-5 NA NA 14 TRBJ1-6
CASSFDINTEAFF TGCGCCAGCAGCTTTGACATCAACACTGAAGCTTTCTTT TRBV5-1 NA NA 13 TRBJ1-1
CASSVASGTSYEQYF TGTGCCAGCAGCGTAGCTAGCGGGACATCCTACGAGCAGTACTTC TRBV9 NA TRBD2 15 TRBJ2-7
CSVTIEGRSRNEQFF TGCAGCGTTACTATAGAGGGTAGAAGTCGCAATGAGCAGTTCTTC TRBV29-1 NA NA 15 TRBJ2-1
CASSGGSYNEQFF TGTGCCAGCTCGGGGGGATCCTACAATGAGCAGTTCTTC TRBV18 NA NA 13 TRBJ2-1
CATSDSGQGANEQFF TGTGCCACCAGTGACTCAGGACAGGGGGCCAATGAGCAGTTCTTC TRBV24-1 NA TRBD1 15 TRBJ2-1
CASSSGGSYEQYF TGCGCCAGCAGTTCGGGTGGGTCCTACGAGCAGTACTTC TRBV10-1 NA NA 13 TRBJ2-7
CASSPWTRHEQYF TGCGCCAGCAGCCCCTGGACTAGGCACGAGCAGTACTTC TRBV5-1 once TRBD2 13 TRBJ2-7
CASSSGTGGVGYTF TGTGCCAGCAGTTCCGGGACAGGGGGCGTAGGCTACACCTTC TRBV6-6 NA TRBD1 14 TRBJ1-2
CASTLNAGKDTQYF TGTGCCAGCACCCTGAACGCGGGTAAAGATACGCAGTATTTT TRBV2 NA NA 14 TRBJ2-3
CASSLAPGRGDTQYF TGTGCCAGCAGCTTAGCTCCCGGTCGCGGAGATACGCAGTATTTT TRBV7-6 NA NA 15 TRBJ2-3
CASSTQGTGVVETQYF TGTGCCAGCAGCACCCAGGGGACAGGGGTCGTAGAGACCCAGTACTTC TRBV5-5 once TRBD1 16 TRBJ2-5